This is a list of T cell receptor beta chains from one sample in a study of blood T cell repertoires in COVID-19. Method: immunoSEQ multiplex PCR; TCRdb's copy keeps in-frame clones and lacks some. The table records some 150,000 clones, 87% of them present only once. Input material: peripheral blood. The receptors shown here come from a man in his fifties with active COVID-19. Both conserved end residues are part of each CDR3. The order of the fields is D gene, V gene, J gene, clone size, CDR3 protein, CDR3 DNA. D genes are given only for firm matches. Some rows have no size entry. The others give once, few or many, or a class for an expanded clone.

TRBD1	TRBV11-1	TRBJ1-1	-	CASSLSRQGAPEAFF	TGTGCCAGCAGCTTAAGCCGGCAGGGGGCCCCTGAAGCTTTCTTT
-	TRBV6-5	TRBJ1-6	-	CASSYETGRGISLHF	TGTGCCAGCAGTTACGAGACCGGTCGGGGAATTTCCCTCCACTTT
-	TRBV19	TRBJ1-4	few	CASSISLGVGEKLFF	TGTGCCAGTAGTATCAGTCTAGGGGTTGGCGAAAAACTGTTTTTT
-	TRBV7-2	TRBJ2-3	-	CASSLAPLTSTDTQYF	TGTGCCAGCAGCTTAGCGCCCTTAACTTCGACAGATACGCAGTATTTT
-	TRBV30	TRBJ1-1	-	CAWSPGLPEAFF	TGTGCCTGGAGTCCAGGGTTGCCTGAAGCTTTCTTT
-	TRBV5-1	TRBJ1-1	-	CASRRVGINTEAFF	TGCGCCAGCAGGCGGGTTGGTATCAACACTGAAGCTTTCTTT
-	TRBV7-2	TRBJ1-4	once	CASSLRLAREDNEKLFF	TGTGCCAGCAGCTTACGCTTGGCGAGGGAGGATAATGAAAAACTGTTTTTT
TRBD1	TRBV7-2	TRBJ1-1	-	CASSFRGHENTEAFF	TGTGCCAGCAGCTTTAGGGGGCACGAGAACACTGAAGCTTTCTTT
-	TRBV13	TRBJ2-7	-	CASSPPGRTHEQYF	TGTGCCAGCAGCCCCCCGGGGAGAACCCACGAGCAGTACTTC
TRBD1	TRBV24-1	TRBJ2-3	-	CATSYRGRQGTDTQYF	TGTGCCACCAGTTACAGGGGGAGGCAAGGGACAGATACGCAGTATTTT
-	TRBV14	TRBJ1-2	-	CASSQDVSTDRNYGYTF	TGTGCCAGCAGCCAAGACGTGAGCACTGACAGGAACTATGGCTACACCTTC
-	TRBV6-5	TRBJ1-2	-	CASTESYGYTF	TGTGCCAGTACAGAGAGCTATGGCTACACCTTC
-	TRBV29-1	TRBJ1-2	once	CSVERRGTRGYTF	TGCAGCGTTGAAAGAAGGGGGACACGTGGCTACACCTTC
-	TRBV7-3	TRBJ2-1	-	CASSLTRSRDEQFF	TGTGCCAGCAGCTTAACTAGGTCGCGGGATGAGCAGTTCTTC
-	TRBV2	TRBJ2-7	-	CASSVQGSSYEQYF	TGTGCCAGCAGTGTTCAGGGGAGCTCCTACGAGCAGTACTTC
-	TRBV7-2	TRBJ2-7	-	CASSLGGQSYEQYF	TGTGCCAGCAGCTTAGGGGGGCAATCCTACGAGCAGTACTTC
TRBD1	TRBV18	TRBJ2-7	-	CASSPGTGGGLVYF	TGTGCCAGCTCACCAGGGACAGGGGGCGGTCTGGTCTACTTC
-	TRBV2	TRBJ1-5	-	CASSENYSNQPQHF	TGTGCCAGCAGTGAGAACTATAGCAATCAGCCCCAGCATTTT
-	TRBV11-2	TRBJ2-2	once	CASTLRRVNTGELFF	TGTGCCAGCACCCTACGGCGGGTGAACACCGGGGAGCTGTTTTTT
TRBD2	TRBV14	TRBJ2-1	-	CASSQGTSVHEQFF	TGTGCCAGCAGCCAAGGGACTAGCGTGCATGAGCAGTTCTTC
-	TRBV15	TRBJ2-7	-	CATSRAREGYEQYF	TGTGCCACCAGCAGAGCCAGAGAGGGCTACGAGCAGTACTTC
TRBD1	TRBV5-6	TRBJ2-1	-	CASSIGTGRSYNEQFF	TGTGCCAGCAGCATCGGGACAGGTCGATCCTACAATGAGCAGTTCTTC
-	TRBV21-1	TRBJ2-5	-	CASRRTGAQYF	TGTGCCAGCAGGAGGACGGGGGCCCAGTACTTC
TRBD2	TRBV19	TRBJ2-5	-	CASSTSGTRETQYF	TGTGCCAGTAGTACTAGCGGGACAAGAGAGACCCAGTACTTC
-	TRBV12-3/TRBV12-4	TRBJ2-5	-	CASSQTEETQYF	TGTGCCAGCAGTCAAACAGAAGAGACCCAGTACTTC
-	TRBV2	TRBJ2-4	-	CASSGGVFKNIQYF	TGTGCCAGCAGTGGGGGGGTGTTCAAAAACATTCAGTACTTC
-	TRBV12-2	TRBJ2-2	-	CASRPRGWRGSNTGELFF	TGTGCAAGTCGCCCCCGGGGGTGGCGGGGATCGAACACCGGGGAGCTGTTTTTT
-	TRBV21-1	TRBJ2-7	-	CASNPSSAGGLSGYEQYF	TGTGCCAGCAATCCTTCTTCAGCGGGGGGCTTATCAGGCTACGAGCAGTACTTC
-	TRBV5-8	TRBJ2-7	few	CASRTRRGAYEQYF	TGTGCCAGCAGAACCCGTAGGGGCGCTTACGAGCAGTACTTC
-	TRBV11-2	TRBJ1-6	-	CASSPLQGPTGDLHF	TGTGCCAGCAGTCCTCTCCAGGGGCCAACTGGGGACCTCCACTTT
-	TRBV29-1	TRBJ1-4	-	CSVDQQGTNEKLFF	TGCAGCGTTGACCAACAGGGAACTAATGAAAAACTGTTTTTT
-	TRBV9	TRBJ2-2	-	CASSATSPGELFF	TGTGCCAGCAGCGCTACTAGTCCCGGGGAGCTGTTTTTT
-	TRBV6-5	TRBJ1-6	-	CASSMTGHNSPLHF	TGTGCCAGCAGCATGACAGGCCATAATTCACCCCTCCACTTT